This T cell receptor (beta chain) was identified during a study of siplizumab effects on memory and regulatory T cells. The CDR3 has 15 amino acids. Trimming removed 0 bases at V and 0 bases at J, with 9 bases between. Germline-derived CDR1 and CDR2 are SGDLS and YYNGEE. This clone was detected a few times. TCRdb's table, derived via immunoSEQ multiplex PCR, lists solely in-frame clones and lacks some. Of some 120,000 clones listed, over 85% are singletons. The gene calls are TRBV9 and TRBJ1-2; D gene unclear. The source is a human donor in good health. The specimen was non-Treg CD4+ T cells sorted from blood. CDR3 bases: TGTGCCAGCAGCGTAGTTGACACCTCTAACTATGGCTACACCTTC. As protein: CASSVVDTSNYGYTF.